The 3 T cell receptor beta chains below come from one sample, sequenced in a study of blood T cells in healthy people across ages. A second roughly 7 to 12 cycle PCR used barcoded and J-beta primers. TCRdb reanalysed the 5' RACE reads using MiXCR and keeps one entry per CDR3 protein. The sample yields about 1 million distinct CDR3 sequences, under 30% seen once. These data were also filed under a second study, of T cells of mothers and their children.

The material sequenced was blood. Receptors originate from a girl under 10 years old in good health.

The V and J genes are TRBV20-1 and TRBJ1-6; TRBD1 agrees at 9 bases. CDR1 is DFQATT and CDR2 is SNEGSKA in the germline V gene (reference sequence). With V trimmed by 5 bases and J by 0 bases, 5 bases remained unmatched. CDR3 length: 16 residues. CDR3 amino acids: CSASGTGSSYNSPLHF. CDR3 nucleotide sequence: TGCAGTGCTTCCGGGACAGGGAGCTCCTATAATTCACCCCTCCACTTT.

The V and J genes are TRBV20-1 and TRBJ2-5, with a weak D call TRBD1 (5 bases). The V and J ends lost 8 bases and 5 bases respectively, with 12 bases between them. Germline V CDR1 and CDR2: DFQATT, SNEGSKA (reference sequence). This CDR3 comprises 11 residues. This CDR3 is CSPTGRETQYF. The CDR3 nucleotides read TGCAGTCCAACAGGCAGGGAGACCCAGTACTTC.

This clonotype was detected a few times. The V and J genes are TRBV12-3 or TRBV12-4 and TRBJ2-5; 11 bases line up with TRBD1. The CDR3 is 13 amino acids. Trimming cost V 3 bases and J 12 bases; bases outside gene matches: 6. The CDR3 nucleotides read TGTGCCAGCAGTTTCGGGACAGGGGGTTTCGAGTACTTC. It yields the protein CASSFGTGGFEYF.